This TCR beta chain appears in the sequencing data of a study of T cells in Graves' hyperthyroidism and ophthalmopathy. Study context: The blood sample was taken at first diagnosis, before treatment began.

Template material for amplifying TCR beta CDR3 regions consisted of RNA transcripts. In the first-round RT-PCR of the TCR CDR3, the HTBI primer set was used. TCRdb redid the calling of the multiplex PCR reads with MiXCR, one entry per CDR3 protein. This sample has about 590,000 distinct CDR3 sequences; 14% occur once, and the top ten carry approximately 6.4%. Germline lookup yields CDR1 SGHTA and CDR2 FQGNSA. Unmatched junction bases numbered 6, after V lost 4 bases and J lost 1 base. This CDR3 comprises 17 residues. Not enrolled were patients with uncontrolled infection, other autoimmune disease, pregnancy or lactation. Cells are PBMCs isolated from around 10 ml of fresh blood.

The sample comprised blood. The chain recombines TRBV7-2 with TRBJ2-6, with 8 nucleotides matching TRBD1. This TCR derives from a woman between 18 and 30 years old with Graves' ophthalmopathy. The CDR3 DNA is TGTGCCAGCAGCTGGTGGCAGGGGGCATCTGGGGCCAACGTCCTGACTTTC. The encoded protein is CASSWWQGASGANVLTF.